The 8 T cell receptor beta chains given below trace back to one sample, sequenced in a study of tumor and adjacent non-tumor tissue in lung cancer. RNA was extracted from bulk tissue without any cell sorting. A modified ARM-PCR protocol with three rounds of nested PCR amplified TCRbeta. TCRdb recomputed calls from the multiplex PCR reads with MiXCR, one row per CDR3 protein. The sample carries around 140,000 distinct CDR3 sequences, roughly 66% recorded once. Material: lung tumor tissue. The receptors shown here come from a man in his 60s with small cell lung cancer.

The chain recombines TRBV12-3 or TRBV12-4 with TRBJ2-1; D call uncertain. Trimming took 10 bases from V and 0 from J, leaving 7 bases between them. CDR3 length equals 12 residues. CDR3 residues: CATKSSYNEQFF. The DNA for the CDR3 is TGTGCCACCAAGAGCTCCTACAATGAGCAGTTCTTC.

On this clonotype itself: Relative to the germline gene, one junction end is altered; a read error may explain this. The rearrangement joins TRBV20-1 to TRBJ2-5; no definite D call. CDR3 length: 12 residues. CDR1 and CDR2 from the germline V gene are DFQATT and SNEGSKA (reference sequence). CDR3 region: CSARDGEEAQHF. CDR3 in DNA: TGCAGTGCTAGAGATGGGGAAGAGGCCCAGCACTTC.

Only one count was recorded for this clonotype. The chain has TRBV11-2 and TRBJ2-1; 9 bases are a match to TRBD2. The CDR3 is 13 residues long. Germline lookup yields CDR1 SGHAT and CDR2 FQNNGV. The trim removed 10 bases at V and 12 bases at J, leaving 13 bases unmatched. The CDR3: CANNYVAGEGQFF. The CDR3 DNA sequence: TGTGCCAACAACTATGTAGCGGGAGAAGGGCAGTTCTTC.

This sequence joins TRBV20-1 and TRBJ1-5; TRBD1 agrees at 11 bases. From germline, CDR1 is DFQATT and CDR2 SNEGSKA (reference sequence). This CDR3 is built from 16 residues. Losses at the gene ends were 7 bases for V and 4 bases for J; bases not matched to a gene: 12. In nucleotides, the CDR3 is TGCAGTGTCGGGAGGGACAGGGGGTTAACGAATCAGCCCCAGCATTTT. Its protein product is CSVGRDRGLTNQPQHF.

V usage is TRBV12-3 or TRBV12-4 and J usage is TRBJ2-5; perhaps TRBD2 as D (6 bases). The CDR3 length is 14 residues. Trimming cost V 11 bases and J 5 bases, with 21 bases left between them. The chain's CDR3 is CARRVTPPRETQYF. CDR3 in DNA: TGTGCCCGGAGGGTCACCCCACCGAGGGAGACCCAGTACTTC.

Points on this clonotype: An end of the junction differs from the germline gene, which may be a read error. The chain has TRBV12-3 or TRBV12-4 and TRBJ2-2; D is ambiguous. This CDR3 is 16 amino acids long. CDR3 amino acids: CASSVVPRRNTRELFF. The CDR3 DNA sequence: TGTGCCAGCAGTGTAGTTCCGCGGCGGAACACCAGGGAGCTGTTTTTT.

This clonotype was recorded many times. The chain combines TRBV11-1 with TRBJ2-1, with D tentatively TRBD2 (5 bases). The CDR3 loop spans 15 amino acids. V gave up 5 bases and J gave up 3 bases, with 14 bases separating them. The germline V gene has CDR1 SGHAT and CDR2 FQDESV (reference sequence). CDR3 amino acids: CASSLERTVYNEQFF. The CDR3 nucleotides read TGTGCCAGCAGCCTAGAGCGGACTGTCTACAATGAGCAGTTCTTC.

This clonotype was found a few times. A much larger clone differs from this one at a single base, so this may be a read error. V is TRBV10-3 and J is TRBJ2-1; TRBD2 aligns across 7 bases. Germline V lookup: CDR1 ENHRY, CDR2 SYGVKD. V dropped 7 bases and J dropped 5; count of bases not matched to a gene: 8. The CDR3 spans 14 residues. CDR3 region: CAIIAPAGHNEQFF. CDR3 coding DNA: TGTGCCATCATAGCACCAGCGGGGCACAATGAGCAGTTCTTC.